These T cell receptor beta chains were read from a single sample in a study of neurological immune-mediated disorders. TCRdb reanalysed the 5' RACE reads using MiXCR and keeps one entry per CDR3 protein. This sample yields over 35,000 distinct CDR3 sequences, of which around 4% are seen a single time; roughly 2% belongs to the top ten. Sequences were obtained from PBMCs. The receptors derive from a man between 25 and 39 years old with multiple sclerosis. Each CDR3 is given with its conserved first and last residue. Fields, in order: V gene, clone size, CDR3 protein. The size of a clone is reported for some rows only, either as once, few or many, or as a class for expanded clones.

>TRBV12-3/TRBV12-4|many
CASGWGQGGQPQNF
>TRBV20-1|many
CSAPNPGTRNEQFF
>TRBV11-3|many
CASSLGGFWETQYF
>TRBV19|many
CASSHGSSYEQYF
>TRBV10-3|few
CAIRQTGGDTDTQYF
>TRBV12-3/TRBV12-4|many
CASSQGLAGAHQFF
>TRBV29-1|-
CSVDTGNMDGYTF
>TRBV20-1|many
CSAKSKGDNYNEQFF
>TRBV24-1|few
CATSDGQFNQPQHF
>TRBV5-1|many
CASSLRGEGNTEAFF
>TRBV5-1|-
CASSLSQTEQYF
>TRBV12-3/TRBV12-4|-
CASSWRRGLNTEAFF
>TRBV3-1|many
CASSQRLKNNEQFF
>TRBV27|many
CASSLGGNYGYTF
>TRBV15|many
CATLSSGGNIQYF
>TRBV6-5|few
CASSYSARSADEKLFF
>TRBV5-1|many
CASSPSSTDTQYF
>TRBV10-3|many
CAISVRDGTEAFF
>TRBV20-1|many
CSAVLGEQFF
>TRBV15|many
CATDPLGLAGGPDTQYF
>TRBV20-1|many
CRPGWGMNTEAFF
>TRBV20-1|many
CSAAPLVRGQQYF
>TRBV7-9|many
CASSPGGRNEKLFF
>TRBV10-3|many
CAISEAAYSNQPQHF
>TRBV4-1|-
CASSQDNAGAIRNTEAFF
>TRBV20-1|many
CSARLTDRGVRRSGYTF
>TRBV6-5|medium-sized
CASSYSNQGAYNEQFF
>TRBV20-1|many
CSARRPSGQTQYF
>TRBV7-2|many
CASSGRTATQETQYF
>TRBV9|few
CASSNQETQYF
>TRBV20-1|many
CSARDQQGEGTEAFF
>TRBV6-6|many
CASSYAGTGGNEQYF
>TRBV7-2|many
CAILWQGELFF
>TRBV20-1|many
CSARSWRSYNEQFF
>TRBV20-1|many
CSASKRGVGTDTQYF
>TRBV3-1|-
CASSFLSSSPLHF
>TRBV12-3/TRBV12-4|-
CASRNTGELFF
>TRBV12-3/TRBV12-4|many
CASGRGAAYEQYF
>TRBV6-2/TRBV6-3|few
CASSYLGQIYEQYF
>TRBV29-1|few
CSVRPSGDSTDTQYF
>TRBV29-1|-
CSVEGDRENGYTF
>TRBV29-1|medium-sized
CSLSRGTEAFF
>TRBV4-3|many
CASSQGRMNTEAFF
>TRBV20-1|many
CSAGSRWRNTGELFF
>TRBV5-6|many
CASSRRTLYNEQFF
>TRBV9|few
CASSVAGRETQYF
>TRBV24-1|many
CATSDGDIYGYTF
>TRBV4-3|few
CASSQDLTSGGYTF
>TRBV5-1|many
CASSLEGQEPYF
>TRBV11-2|many
CASSARGGRGNEQFF
>TRBV7-2|many
CASSYRTGHAGELFF
>TRBV11-1|many
CASSLEGTAYGETQYF
>TRBV29-1|-
CSGGDRDQPQNF
>TRBV2|many
CASSEVGASKETQYF
>TRBV11-2|many
CASSRGTEKAYGFTF
>TRBV7-9|many
CASSLTKNTEAFF
>TRBV12-3/TRBV12-4|many
CASSLAGYYGYTF
>TRBV20-1|-
CSAQLGLAGRREQFF
>TRBV6-4|many
CASSDSPDRGNEQFF
>TRBV20-1|many
CSAATIYEQYF